Each of the 23 T cell receptor beta chains below was sequenced from the same sample in a study of CD8 T cells in Susac syndrome. cDNA came from approximately 0.5 to 1 ug RNA primed by random hexamers. TCRdb re-called the immunoSEQ multiplex PCR reads through MiXCR, storing one row per CDR3 protein. The table includes 210,000 or so distinct CDR3 sequences, over 90% detected once. Sequencing was done on a sample of CD4+ T cells from PBMCs. Source of these receptors: a human donor with Susac syndrome.

The rearrangement links TRBV4-2 to TRBJ2-2; D is ambiguous. CDR3 length: 15 residues. Per the germline V gene, CDR1 is LGHNA and CDR2 is YNFKEQ. The ends were cut back, 0 bases at V and 5 bases at J, with 10 bases in the middle. The chain's CDR3 is CASSQEGRKTGELFF. The CDR3 DNA is TGTGCCAGCAGCCAAGAGGGCAGAAAGACCGGGGAGCTGTTTTTT.

The gene calls are TRBV30 and TRBJ1-2; D call uncertain. This CDR3 comprises 10 residues. V shed 2 bases and J shed 5 bases, with 3 bases lying between them. CDR1 GTSNPN and CDR2 SVGIG come from the germline V gene (reference sequence). The CDR3 protein is CAWSHYGYTF. Written as DNA, the CDR3 is TGTGCCTGGAGTCATTATGGCTACACCTTC.

The gene calls are TRBV7-8 and TRBJ1-2; 9 bases are shared with TRBD1. The CDR3 is 16 residues long. Per germline, CDR1 SGHVS and CDR2 FQNEAQ. V was clipped by 3 bases and J by 4 bases; unmatched bases: 9. CDR3 DNA sequence: TGTGCCAGCAGCTTTGGGGGACAGGGAACGACCTATGGCTACACCTTC. The encoded protein is CASSFGGQGTTYGYTF.

This chain uses TRBV27 with TRBJ1-6, with D possibly being TRBD1 (6 bases). Germline values: CDR1 MNHEY, CDR2 SMNVEV (reference sequence). V lost 5 bases to trimming and J lost 7 bases, with 21 bases between them. The CDR3 is 17 amino acids. The DNA of the CDR3 is TGTGCCAGCAGTCTCCGAGGGAGGGCAGGGGTAAATTCACCCCTCCACTTT. This gives the protein CASSLRGRAGVNSPLHF.

J is TRBJ2-5 and V is TRBV5-1; D may match TRBD1 or TRBD2 (5 bases each). This CDR3 comprises 15 residues. V lost 9 bases and J 4 bases, leaving 22 bases between the germline ends. Looked up from germline, CDR1 is SGHRS and CDR2 is YFSETQ. The CDR3 sequence: CATPTGPMVPETQYF. The CDR3 DNA follows: TGCGCCACCCCGACGGGACCCATGGTCCCAGAGACCCAGTACTTC.

The chain combines TRBV4-2 with TRBJ1-2; D is unclear. V was pared by 0 bases and J by 2 bases, with 7 bases between. The CDR3 has 14 amino acids. The germline V gene has CDR1 LGHNA and CDR2 YNFKEQ. The CDR3 bases are TGTGCCAGCAGCCAAGATCGCCGGAACTATGGCTACACCTTC. It is translated as CASSQDRRNYGYTF.

The rearrangement links TRBV12-3 or TRBV12-4 to TRBJ1-4, with 8 bases aligning to TRBD1. This CDR3 is 15 amino acids long. The V gene end was trimmed by 2 bases and the J gene end by 5 bases; junction bases not matched to a gene: 4. The CDR3 DNA sequence: TGTGCCAGCAGTTTAAGCCACAGGGGGAATGAAAAACTGTTTTTT. Encoded protein: CASSLSHRGNEKLFF.

The CDR3 here is CASSLEGTTTYNEQFF. CDR3 nucleotides: TGCGCCAGCAGCTTGGAAGGGACCACCACCTACAATGAGCAGTTCTTC. The genes are TRBV5-1 and TRBJ2-1; perhaps D is TRBD1 or TRBD2 (5 bases each). Germline V lookup: CDR1 SGHRS, CDR2 YFSETQ. This CDR3 spans 16 amino acids. V lost 0 bases, J lost 2 bases, and 12 bases lay in between.

The chain couples TRBV7-8 to TRBJ2-5; TRBD1 matches 8 bases. The CDR3 is 14 residues long. Germline assignment: CDR1 SGHVS and CDR2 FQNEAQ. Trimming cost V 5 bases and J 5 bases; bases outside gene matches: 7. The CDR3 DNA is TGTGCCAGCAGCACGGACAGGGTGGTGGAGACCCAGTACTTC. It codes for CASSTDRVVETQYF.

The chain has TRBV7-2 and TRBJ2-7, with TRBD1 identical over 11 bases. The CDR3 is 20 amino acids. Germline CDR1 reads SGHTA; CDR2 reads FQGNSA. J gave up 8 bases and V 4 bases, and 25 bases lay outside the gene matches. Here the CDR3 DNA reads TGTGCCAGCAGCTCTAGCCCCGGGACAGGGGGACCCACTACGAGCAAGAAGCAGTACTTC. Translating gives CASSSSPGTGGPTTSKKQYF.

CDR3 amino acids: CASSYRGGNQPQHF. CDR3 DNA: TGTGCCAGCAGTTACAGGGGCGGCAATCAGCCCCAGCATTTT. This chain joins TRBV2 and TRBJ1-5; TRBD1 aligns across 7 bases. Trimming cost V 5 bases and J 2 bases; bases outside gene matches: 3. This CDR3 is built from 14 residues. CDR1 is SNHLY, CDR2 FYNNEI, per germline.

The chain has TRBV10-3 and TRBJ2-3; weak D call: TRBD1 (5 bases). The CDR3 contains 13 residues. Germline assignment: CDR1 ENHRY and CDR2 SYGVKD. Deletions cut 6 bases from V and 3 bases from J, with 10 bases between. As DNA, the CDR3 is TGTGCCATCAGCGTGACAGTTACAGATACGCAGTATTTT. Protein sequence: CAISVTVTDTQYF.

This rearrangement joins TRBV7-2 to TRBJ2-3, with 12 nucleotides matching TRBD1. V was clipped by 5 bases and J by 4 bases; unmatched bases: 7. This CDR3 has 16 residues. The germline V gene has CDR1 SGHTA and CDR2 FQGNSA. CDR3 in DNA: TGTGCCAGCAGCCCGGGACAGGGGGCGCGGGCAGATACGCAGTATTTT. Protein: CASSPGQGARADTQYF.

This clonotype was picked up one time. The chain employs TRBV4-3 and TRBJ1-2; D is ambiguous. The germline V gene encodes CDR1 LGHNA and CDR2 YSLEER. Trimming shortened V by 0 bases and J by 1 base, and 9 bases separated the two germline ends. The CDR3 has 15 residues. The CDR3 region is CASSQEYAYNYGYTF. The CDR3 coding sequence is TGCGCCAGCAGCCAAGAATACGCCTATAACTATGGCTACACCTTC.

The chain has TRBV28 and TRBJ1-2; a weak D match, TRBD1 (6 bases). The germline V gene has CDR1 MDHEN and CDR2 SYDVKM. CDR3 length: 18 residues. V was trimmed by 3 bases and J by 8 bases, leaving 28 bases between them. CDR3 sequence: CASSFVGLREGVFYGYTF. CDR3 nucleotides: TGTGCCAGCAGTTTCGTAGGATTGAGGGAGGGGGTCTTCTACGGCTACACCTTC.

A single count supports this clonotype. This chain links TRBV5-1 with TRBJ2-4, with D perhaps TRBD2 (5 bases). CDR3 length: 16 amino acids. Per the germline V gene, CDR1 is SGHRS and CDR2 is YFSETQ. Trimming removed 4 bases from V and 0 bases from J, with 14 bases in between. The CDR3 DNA sequence: TGCGCCAGCAGCCTAGCACCGTCCCTAGCCAAAAACATTCAGTACTTC. Amino acid sequence: CASSLAPSLAKNIQYF.

This clonotype was observed a few times. V usage is TRBV6-5 and J usage is TRBJ1-2, with 10 positions matching TRBD1. This CDR3 spans 13 amino acids. The V segment lost 6 bases and the J segment 8 bases; nucleotides outside the gene matches: 6. In germline, CDR1 is MNHEY, CDR2 SVGAGI. The CDR3 nucleotides are TGTGCCAGCAGCCCCGACAGGGGGCGAGGCTACACCTTC. Its translation: CASSPDRGRGYTF.

This clonotype came up once. V and J are TRBV9 and TRBJ1-1; no definite D call. Trimming removed 0 bases from V and 5 bases from J, with 11 bases in between. CDR3 length equals 14 residues. From germline, CDR1 is SGDLS and CDR2 YYNGEE. CDR3 nucleotide sequence: TGTGCCAGCAGCGTAGATCCGCGGATGACTGAAGCTTTCTTT. It specifies CASSVDPRMTEAFF.

This chain joins TRBV29-1 and TRBJ1-5; 10 nucleotides match TRBD1. Germline V gene lookup returns CDR1 SQVTM and CDR2 ANQGSEA. J was trimmed by 6 bases and V by 4 bases; bases with no gene match: 6. This CDR3 spans 14 amino acids. For the CDR3, the DNA is TGCAGCGTTGGACAGGGGGCGCGAGGTCAGCCCCAGCATTTT. Translation gives CSVGQGARGQPQHF.

The chain is built from TRBV15 and TRBJ1-4; no definite D call. Per germline, CDR1 LNHNV and CDR2 YYDKDF (reference sequence). Trimming pared 1 base from V and 7 bases from J, leaving 16 bases between. This CDR3 spans 16 amino acids. Here the CDR3 reads CATSRVSGVRLEKLFF. The CDR3 nucleotides read TGTGCCACCAGCAGAGTTTCCGGGGTTCGGCTTGAAAAACTGTTTTTT.

The chain carries TRBV20-1 and TRBJ1-2; 9 bases agree with TRBD1. The CDR3 extends over 17 amino acids. Per germline, CDR1 DFQATT and CDR2 SNEGSKA (reference sequence). With V trimmed by 6 bases and J by 7 bases, 21 bases remained unmatched. The chain's CDR3 is CSAPRTATGGGGGGYTF. For the CDR3, the DNA is TGCAGTGCCCCCCGGACCGCTACAGGGGGCGGAGGGGGTGGCTACACCTTC.

This clonotype has just a few counts. The chain joins TRBV24-1 to TRBJ2-5, with 8 bases identical to TRBD2. Trimming cost V 8 bases and J 3 bases; bases outside gene matches: 4. CDR1 and CDR2 from the germline V gene are KGHDR and SFDVKD. This CDR3 contains 13 residues. The CDR3 region is CATKRAGEETQYF. The CDR3 coding sequence is TGTGCCACCAAACGAGCGGGGGAAGAGACCCAGTACTTC.

The J gene is TRBJ2-2, the V gene TRBV6-5; no firm D call. The germline V gene encodes CDR1 MNHEY and CDR2 SVGAGI. The CDR3 runs 13 residues. Trimming left V 0 bases short and J 4 bases short, with 3 bases between. The CDR3 here is CASSYSPTGELFF. Written as DNA, the CDR3 is TGTGCCAGCAGTTACTCTCCCACCGGGGAGCTGTTTTTT.